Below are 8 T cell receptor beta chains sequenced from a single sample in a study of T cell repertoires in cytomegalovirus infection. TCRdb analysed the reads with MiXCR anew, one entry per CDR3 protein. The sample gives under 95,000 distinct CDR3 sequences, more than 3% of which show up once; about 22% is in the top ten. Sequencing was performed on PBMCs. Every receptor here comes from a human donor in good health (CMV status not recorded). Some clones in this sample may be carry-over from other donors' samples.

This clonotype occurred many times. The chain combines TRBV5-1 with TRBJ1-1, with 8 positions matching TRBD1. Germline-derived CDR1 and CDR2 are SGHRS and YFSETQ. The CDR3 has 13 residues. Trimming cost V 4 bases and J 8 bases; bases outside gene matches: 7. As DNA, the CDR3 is TGCGCCAGCAGCCCACAGGGGGGCGGAGAAGCTTTCTTT. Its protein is CASSPQGGGEAFF.

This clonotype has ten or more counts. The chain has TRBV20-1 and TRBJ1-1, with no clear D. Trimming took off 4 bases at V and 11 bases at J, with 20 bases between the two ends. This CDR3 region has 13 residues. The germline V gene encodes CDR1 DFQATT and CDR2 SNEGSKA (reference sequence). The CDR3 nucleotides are TGCAGTGCTATGGGCAGCAATAGGGAAGCGGCTTTCTTT. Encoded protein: CSAMGSNREAAFF.

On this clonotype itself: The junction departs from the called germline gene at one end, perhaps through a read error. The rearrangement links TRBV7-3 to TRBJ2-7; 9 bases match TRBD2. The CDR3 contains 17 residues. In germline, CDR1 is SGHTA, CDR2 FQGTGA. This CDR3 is CASSLNGLAGKTYEHYF. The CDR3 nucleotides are TGTGCCAGCAGCCTTAACGGCCTAGCGGGAAAAACCTACGAGCACTACTTC.

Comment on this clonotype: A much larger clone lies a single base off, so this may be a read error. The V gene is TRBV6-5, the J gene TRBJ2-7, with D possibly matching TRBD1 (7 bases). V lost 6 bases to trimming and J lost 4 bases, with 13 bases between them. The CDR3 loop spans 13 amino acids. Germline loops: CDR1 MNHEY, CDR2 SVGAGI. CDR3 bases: TGTGCCAGCAGCACGACAGGGAGGTACGAGCAGTACTTC. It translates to CASSTTGRYEQYF.

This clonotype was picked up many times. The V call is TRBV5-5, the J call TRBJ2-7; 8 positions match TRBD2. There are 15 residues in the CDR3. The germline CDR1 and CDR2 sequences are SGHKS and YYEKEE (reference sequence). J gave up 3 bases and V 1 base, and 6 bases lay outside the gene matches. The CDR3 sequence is CASSLSSGSNYEQYF. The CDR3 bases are TGTGCCAGCAGCTTGAGCAGCGGGAGCAACTACGAGCAGTACTTC.

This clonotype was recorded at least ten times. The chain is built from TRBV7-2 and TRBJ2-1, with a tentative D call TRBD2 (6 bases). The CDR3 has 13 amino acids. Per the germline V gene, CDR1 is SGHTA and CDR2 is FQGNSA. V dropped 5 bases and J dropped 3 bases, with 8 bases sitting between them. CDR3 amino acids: CASSTDYYNEQFF. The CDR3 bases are TGTGCCAGCAGCACGGACTACTACAATGAGCAGTTCTTC.

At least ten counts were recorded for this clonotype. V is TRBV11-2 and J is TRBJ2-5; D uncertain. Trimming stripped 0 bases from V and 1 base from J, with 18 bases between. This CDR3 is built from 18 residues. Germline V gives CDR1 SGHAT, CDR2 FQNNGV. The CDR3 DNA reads TGTGCCAGCAGCTTAGATTGGGCCCGCCGACGATTCCAAGAGACCCAGTACTTC. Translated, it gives CASSLDWARRRFQETQYF.

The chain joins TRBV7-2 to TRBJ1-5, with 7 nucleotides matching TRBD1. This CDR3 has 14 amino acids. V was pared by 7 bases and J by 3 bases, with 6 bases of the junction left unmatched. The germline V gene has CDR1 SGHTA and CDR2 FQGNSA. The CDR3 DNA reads TGTGCCAGCACCCAGGGACAGTACAATCAGCCCCAGCATTTT. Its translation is CASTQGQYNQPQHF.